This T cell receptor beta chain came from a study of blood T cell repertoires in COVID-19. Study in general: COVID-19 samples, acute and convalescent, were from the United States, Italy and Spain. PBMCs, B-cell-depleted T cells, or T cells were the source of the cDNA or gDNA that made up the material.

In the authors' methods: Estimation of nucleated cell counts relied on the amplification of reference gene primers. Repertoires were generated with immunoSEQ multiplex PCR, while TCRdb's copy carries only in-frame clones and drops some. The D gene and trimming were derived from the DNA, and the V and J assignments and clone size from that table. Of a few hundred thousand clones listed, approximately 87% are singletons. The specimen sequenced was peripheral blood. The origin of this receptor is a woman in her forties or fifties with acute or convalescent COVID-19.

CDR3 region: CASSSQAPPKYEQYF. CDR3 DNA: TGTGCCAGCAGTTCGCAGGCCCCTCCCAAGTACGAGCAGTACTTC. The chain combines TRBV28 with TRBJ2-7; unclear D gene. The CDR3 extends over 15 amino acids. CDR1 is MDHEN, CDR2 SYDVKM, per germline. Trimming shortened V by 4 bases and J by 4 bases, and 17 bases separated the two germline ends.